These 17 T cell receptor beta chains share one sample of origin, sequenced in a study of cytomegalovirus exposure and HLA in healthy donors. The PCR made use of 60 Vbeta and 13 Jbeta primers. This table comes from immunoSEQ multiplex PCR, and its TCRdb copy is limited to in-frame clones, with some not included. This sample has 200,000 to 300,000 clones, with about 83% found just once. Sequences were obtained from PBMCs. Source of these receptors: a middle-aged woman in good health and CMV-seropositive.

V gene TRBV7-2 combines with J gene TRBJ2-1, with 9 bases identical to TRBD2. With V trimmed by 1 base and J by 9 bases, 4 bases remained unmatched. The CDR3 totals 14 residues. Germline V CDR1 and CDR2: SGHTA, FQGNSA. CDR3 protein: CASSLGLAVVEQFF. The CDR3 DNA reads TGTGCCAGCAGCTTAGGACTAGCGGTTGTTGAGCAGTTCTTC.

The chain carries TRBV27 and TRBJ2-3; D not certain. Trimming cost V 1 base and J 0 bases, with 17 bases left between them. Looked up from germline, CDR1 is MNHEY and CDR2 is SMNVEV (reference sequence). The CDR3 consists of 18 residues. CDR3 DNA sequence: TGTGCCAGCAGTTTATTTCTAGGTCTCAACCCTAGCACAGATACGCAGTATTTT. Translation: CASSLFLGLNPSTDTQYF.

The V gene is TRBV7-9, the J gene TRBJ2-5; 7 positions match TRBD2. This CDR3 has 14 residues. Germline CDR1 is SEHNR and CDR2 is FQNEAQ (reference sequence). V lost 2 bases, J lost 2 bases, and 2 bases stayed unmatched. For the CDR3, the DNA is TGTGCCAGCAGCTTACTGGGAGGGCAAGAGACCCAGTACTTC. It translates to CASSLLGGQETQYF.

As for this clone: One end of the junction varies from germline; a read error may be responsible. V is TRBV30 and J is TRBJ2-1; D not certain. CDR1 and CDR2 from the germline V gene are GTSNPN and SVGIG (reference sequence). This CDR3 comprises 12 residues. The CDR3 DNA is TGTGCCTGGAGTAAAGCTTCACTCGCCGCCGTCTTC. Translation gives CAWSKASLAAVF. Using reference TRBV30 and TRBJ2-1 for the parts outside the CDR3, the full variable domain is SQTIHQWPATLVQPVGSPLSLECTVEGTSNPNLYWYRQAAGRGLQLLFYSVGIGQISSEVPQNLSASRPQDRQFILSSKKLLLSDSGFYLCAWSKASLAAVFGPGTRLTVL.

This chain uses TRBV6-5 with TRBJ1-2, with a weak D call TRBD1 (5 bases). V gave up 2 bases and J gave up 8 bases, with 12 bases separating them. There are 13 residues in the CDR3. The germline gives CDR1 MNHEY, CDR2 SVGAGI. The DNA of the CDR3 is TGTGCCAGCAGTTACAAGGGGCCAGGAGGCTACACCTTC. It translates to CASSYKGPGGYTF.

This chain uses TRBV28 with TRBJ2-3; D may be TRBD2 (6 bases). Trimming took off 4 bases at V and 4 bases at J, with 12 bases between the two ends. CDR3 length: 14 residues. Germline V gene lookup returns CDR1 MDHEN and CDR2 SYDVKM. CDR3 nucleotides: TGTGCCAGCAGTTGGACTAAAAGGGCAGATACGCAGTATTTT. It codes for CASSWTKRADTQYF. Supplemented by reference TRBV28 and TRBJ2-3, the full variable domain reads DVKVTQSSRYLVKRTGEKVFLECVQDMDHENMFWYRQDPGLGLRLIYFSYDVKMKEKGDIPEGYSVSREKKERFSLILESASTNQTSMYLCASSWTKRADTQYFGPGTRLTVL.

The CDR3 loop is CASSLVGTGGYGYTF. The CDR3 nucleotides read TGTGCCAGCAGTTTAGTGGGGACTGGGGGCTATGGCTACACCTTC. The genes are TRBV28 and TRBJ1-2; possible D gene TRBD1, 5 bases. Germline V gene sequence: CDR1 MDHEN, CDR2 SYDVKM. CDR3 size: 15 residues. Trimming left V 2 bases short and J 4 bases short, with 14 bases between.

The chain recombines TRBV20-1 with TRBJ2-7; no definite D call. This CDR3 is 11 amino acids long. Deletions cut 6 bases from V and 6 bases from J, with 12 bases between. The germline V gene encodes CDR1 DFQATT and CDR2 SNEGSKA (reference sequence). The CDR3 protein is CSASPQSEQYF. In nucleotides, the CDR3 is TGCAGTGCCTCCCCCCAGTCCGAGCAGTACTTC.

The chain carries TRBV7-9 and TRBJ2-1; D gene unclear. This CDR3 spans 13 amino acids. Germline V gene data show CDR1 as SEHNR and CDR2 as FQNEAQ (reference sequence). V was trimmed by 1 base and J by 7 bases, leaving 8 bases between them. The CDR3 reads CASSLVARNEQFF. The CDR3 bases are TGTGCCAGCAGCTTAGTTGCGCGAAATGAGCAGTTCTTC.

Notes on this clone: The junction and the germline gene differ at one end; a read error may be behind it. The CDR3 is CASREGTGGTEAFF. The CDR3 nucleotides read TGTGCCAGCAGGGAAGGGACGGGCGGGACTGAAGCTTTCTTT. The genes are TRBV6-1 and TRBJ1-1; possible D gene TRBD1, 5 bases. The CDR3 covers 14 residues. Germline V gene sequence: CDR1 MNHNS, CDR2 SASEGT.

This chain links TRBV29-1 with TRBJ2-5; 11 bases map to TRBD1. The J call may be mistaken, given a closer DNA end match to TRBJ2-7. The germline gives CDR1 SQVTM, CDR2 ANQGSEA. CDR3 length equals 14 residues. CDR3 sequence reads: CSVGFRDRGYEQYF. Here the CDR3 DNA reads TGCAGCGTTGGTTTTCGGGACAGGGGGTACGAGCAGTACTTC.

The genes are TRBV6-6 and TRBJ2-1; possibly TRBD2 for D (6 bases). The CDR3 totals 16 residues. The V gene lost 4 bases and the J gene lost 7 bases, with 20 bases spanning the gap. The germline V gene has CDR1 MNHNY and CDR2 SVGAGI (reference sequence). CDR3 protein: CASSFKGLSYLNEQFF. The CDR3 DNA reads TGTGCCAGCAGTTTCAAGGGACTTTCTTACCTTAATGAGCAGTTCTTC.

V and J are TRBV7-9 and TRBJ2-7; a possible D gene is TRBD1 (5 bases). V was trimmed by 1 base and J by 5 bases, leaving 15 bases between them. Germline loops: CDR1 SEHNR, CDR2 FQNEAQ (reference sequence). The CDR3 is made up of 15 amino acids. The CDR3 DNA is TGTGCCAGCAGCTTAGATGGGGCCACGGGCCACGAGCAGTACTTC. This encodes CASSLDGATGHEQYF.

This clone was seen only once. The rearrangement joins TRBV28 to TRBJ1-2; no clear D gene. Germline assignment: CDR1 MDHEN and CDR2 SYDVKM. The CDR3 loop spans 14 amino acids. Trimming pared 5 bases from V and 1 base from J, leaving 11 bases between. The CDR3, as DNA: TGTGCCAGCAGTGCACAGAATTTTAACTATGGCTACACCTTC. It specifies CASSAQNFNYGYTF.

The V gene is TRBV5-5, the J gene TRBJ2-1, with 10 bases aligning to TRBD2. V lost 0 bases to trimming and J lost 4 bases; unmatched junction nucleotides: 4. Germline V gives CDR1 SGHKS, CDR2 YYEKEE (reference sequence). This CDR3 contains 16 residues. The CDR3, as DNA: TGTGCCAGCAGCTTGGTAGGGACTAGCGTTTACAATGAGCAGTTCTTC. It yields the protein CASSLVGTSVYNEQFF.

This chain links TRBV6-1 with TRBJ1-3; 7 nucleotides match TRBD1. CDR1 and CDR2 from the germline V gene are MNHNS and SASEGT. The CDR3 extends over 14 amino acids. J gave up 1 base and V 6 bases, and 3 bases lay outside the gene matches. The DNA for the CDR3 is TGTGCCAGCAGGTTACAGGGGTCTGGAAACACCATATATTTT. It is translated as CASRLQGSGNTIYF.

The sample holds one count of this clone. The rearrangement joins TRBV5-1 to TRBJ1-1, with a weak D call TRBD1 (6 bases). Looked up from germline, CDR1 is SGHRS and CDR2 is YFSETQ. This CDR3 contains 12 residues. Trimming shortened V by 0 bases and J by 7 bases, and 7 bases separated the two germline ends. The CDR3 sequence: CASSLEGGEAFF. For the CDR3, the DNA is TGCGCCAGCAGCTTGGAAGGGGGTGAAGCTTTCTTT. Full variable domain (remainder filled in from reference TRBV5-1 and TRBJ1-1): KAGVTQTPRYLIKTRGQQVTLSCSPISGHRSVSWYQQTPGQGLQFLFEYFSETQRNKGNFPGRFSGRQFSNSRSEMNVSTLELGDSALYLCASSLEGGEAFFGQGTRLTVV.